These 27 T cell receptor beta chains share one sample of origin, sequenced in a study of PD-1 blockade in classical Hodgkin lymphoma. Each patient's relapse followed autologous stem cell transplantation, and brentuximab vedotin exposure varied. The method was immunoSEQ multiplex PCR; TCRdb's version includes in-frame clones alone and lacks a portion of them. Of about 20,000 clones in the sample, about four fifths were seen once. The specimen was peripheral blood mononuclear cells (PBMCs), collected at baseline. The origin of the receptors is a human donor with classical Hodgkin lymphoma.

As to this clone: One end of the junction is discordant with germline, which a read error may explain. This chain links TRBV9 with TRBJ1-4; unclear D gene. The CDR3 runs 13 residues. Per the germline V gene, CDR1 is SGDLS and CDR2 is YYNGEE. CDR3 amino acids: CASSLGPNEKLFF. For the CDR3, the DNA is TGTGCCAGCAGCCTGGGCCCTAATGAAAAGCTGTTTTTT.

The chain has TRBV7-2 and TRBJ2-3, with TRBD1 as a possible D gene (6 bases). Germline CDR1 SGHTA, CDR2 FQGNSA. The CDR3 runs to 14 residues. V shed 3 bases and J shed 4 bases, with 11 bases lying between them. The CDR3 loop is CASSFFWGPDTQYF. CDR3 DNA sequence: TGTGCCAGCAGCTTTTTTTGGGGGCCAGATACGCAGTATTTT. Filled out from reference TRBV7-2 and TRBJ2-3, the complete variable domain reads GAGVSQSPSNKVTEKGKDVELRCDPISGHTALYWYRQSLGQGLEFLIYFQGNSAPDKSGLPSDRFSAERTGGSVSTLTIQRTQQEDSAVYLCASSFFWGPDTQYFGPGTRLTVL.

This clone has only a few counts. The V call is TRBV28, the J call TRBJ2-1, with 7 positions matching TRBD1. Trimming cost V 6 bases and J 1 base; bases outside gene matches: 3. Germline loops: CDR1 MDHEN, CDR2 SYDVKM. The length of the CDR3 is 14 residues. CDR3 residues: CASSGQASYNEQFF. DNA of the CDR3: TGTGCCAGCAGCGGACAGGCATCCTACAATGAGCAGTTCTTC.

The gene calls are TRBV28 and TRBJ1-3; D gene ambiguous. The germline gives CDR1 MDHEN, CDR2 SYDVKM. Trimming shortened V by 5 bases and J by 4 bases, and 15 bases separated the two germline ends. The CDR3 contains 15 residues. CDR3 DNA sequence: TGTGCCAGCAGTAAATTCTGGGAGAACGGAAACACCATATATTTT. It specifies CASSKFWENGNTIYF.

The V call is TRBV5-1, the J call TRBJ1-4; D is uncertain. CDR1 and CDR2 from the germline V gene are SGHRS and YFSETQ. This CDR3 region has 15 residues. The V gene lost 3 bases and the J gene lost 8 bases, with 17 bases spanning the gap. CDR3: CASSSEGLIGEKLFF. The CDR3 nucleotides read TGCGCCAGCAGCTCAGAAGGGCTGATAGGGGAAAAACTGTTTTTT.

CDR3 DNA: TGTGCCAGCAGTGAAGGGCAGCTTTTCGAAGCTTTCTTT. It yields the protein CASSEGQLFEAFF. V gene TRBV6-1 combines with J gene TRBJ1-1; no reliable D call. Trimming pared 1 base from V and 8 bases from J, leaving 11 bases between. CDR3 length: 13 residues. The germline V gene has CDR1 MNHNS and CDR2 SASEGT.

The chain has TRBV29-1 and TRBJ2-5; 10 bases are a match to TRBD2. Per germline, CDR1 SQVTM and CDR2 ANQGSEA. Germline trimming cut 5 bases from V and 4 bases from J; bases unmatched to any gene: 10. The CDR3 is 15 residues long. The CDR3 sequence is CSVLKRGGWAETQYF. CDR3 coding DNA: TGCAGCGTTCTAAAGCGGGGGGGCTGGGCAGAGACCCAGTACTTC.

CDR3 nucleotides: TGTGCCAGCAGCCTGGAGGGGTTTAGCAATCAGCCCCAGCATTTT. Translation: CASSLEGFSNQPQHF. The rearrangement links TRBV5-8 to TRBJ1-5; tentatively, D is TRBD1 (5 bases). V was trimmed by 4 bases and J by 0 bases, leaving 11 bases between them. The CDR3 is made up of 15 amino acids. Germline V gene sequence: CDR1 SGHTS, CDR2 YDEGEE.

The rearrangement links TRBV4-2 to TRBJ2-3; D possibly uses TRBD1 or TRBD2 (7 bases each). There are 16 residues in the CDR3. Germline assignment: CDR1 LGHNA and CDR2 YNFKEQ. V was pared by 4 bases and J by 2 bases, with 16 bases between. CDR3 DNA sequence: TGTGCCAGCAGCCCAGGGGGAGGGGGAGCCACAGATACGCAGTATTTT. This sequence encodes CASSPGGGGATDTQYF.

The V and J genes are TRBV10-3 and TRBJ2-1; 9 bases align to TRBD1. This CDR3 is built from 18 residues. The junction had 14 bases not matched to a gene; V was cut back by 8 bases and J by 0 bases. Germline lookup yields CDR1 ENHRY and CDR2 SYGVKD. CDR3 coding DNA: TGTGCCATCGGTGGGGGACAGGGTCTATCGCACTCCTACAATGAGCAGTTCTTC. The encoded protein is CAIGGGQGLSHSYNEQFF.

The genes are TRBV19 and TRBJ2-1; 8 bases are a match to TRBD1. The CDR3 is 14 residues long. The germline V gene has CDR1 LNHDA and CDR2 SQIVND (reference sequence). V lost 4 bases and J lost 10; bases outside the gene matches: 9. This chain's CDR3 is CASSRGSRDREQFF. CDR3 DNA: TGTGCCAGTAGTAGAGGAAGCCGGGACAGGGAGCAGTTCTTC.

The rearrangement joins TRBV28 to TRBJ2-7; the D is unclear. Germline loops: CDR1 MDHEN, CDR2 SYDVKM. CDR3 length equals 13 residues. V was pared by 3 bases and J by 2 bases, with 8 bases between. The CDR3 DNA reads as TGTGCCAGCAGTTTGGGTTTTACCTACGAGCAGTACTTC. Translated: CASSLGFTYEQYF.

The V and J genes are TRBV11-2 and TRBJ2-5; D gene uncertain. The CDR3 consists of 13 residues. Germline V gives CDR1 SGHAT, CDR2 FQNNGV. V was clipped by 5 bases and J by 1 base, with 8 bases between them. The CDR3 loop reads CASSRSVQETQYF. The CDR3 nucleotides are TGTGCCAGCAGCCGTTCGGTCCAAGAGACCCAGTACTTC.

The rearrangement links TRBV15 to TRBJ2-7, with D possibly TRBD2 on 7 matching bases. The CDR3 length is 16 residues. The germline CDR1 and CDR2 sequences are LNHNV and YYDKDF (reference sequence). Trimming cost V 3 bases and J 7 bases, with 22 bases left between them. The CDR3 DNA follows: TGTGCCACCAGCAGTGGGGAGGGGGGGGCCTCGAGGGAGCAGTACTTC. The encoded protein is CATSSGEGGASREQYF.

This clone was seen just once. The chain is built from TRBV27 and TRBJ2-5, with 9 positions matching TRBD1. Germline CDR1 MNHEY, CDR2 SMNVEV (reference sequence). V dropped 5 bases and J dropped 6; count of bases not matched to a gene: 10. The CDR3 totals 15 residues. CDR3 in amino acids: CASSLGTGRLKTQYF. The CDR3 DNA follows: TGTGCCAGCAGTCTGGGGACAGGGAGGTTGAAGACCCAGTACTTC.

The gene calls are TRBV18 and TRBJ1-3, with D uncertain. The CDR3 is made up of 15 amino acids. V was shortened by 1 base and J by 1 base, with 8 bases between the two germline ends. Germline V gives CDR1 KGHSH, CDR2 LQKENI. CDR3 residues: CASSPQELSGNTIYF. CDR3 DNA: TGTGCCAGCTCACCACAGGAATTATCTGGAAACACCATATATTTT.

This clone counts as medium-sized. The rearrangement uses TRBV7-3 and TRBJ1-1; 7 nucleotides line up with TRBD1. Germline CDR1 SGHTA, CDR2 FQGTGA. Trimming cost V 1 base and J 6 bases; bases outside gene matches: 5. The CDR3 covers 14 residues. CDR3 sequence (DNA): TGTGCCAGCAGCTTAAGTGGGACAGCTCCTGAAGCTTTCTTT. This translates into CASSLSGTAPEAFF.

The chain employs TRBV4-3 and TRBJ1-4; 7 bases line up with TRBD1. V lost 3 bases to trimming and J lost 7 bases; unmatched junction nucleotides: 8. Germline CDR1 reads LGHNA; CDR2 reads YSLEER. The CDR3 extends over 15 amino acids. The CDR3 nucleotides read TGCGCCAGCAGCCACAAGCTACAGGGGAGTGAAAAACTGTTTTTT. Protein: CASSHKLQGSEKLFF.

In this sample, this clone turned up once. Written as DNA, the CDR3 is TGTGCCAGCGGGAGAAGGGCTAGCGGGGGGGCAGATACGCAGTATTTT. Its protein is CASGRRASGGADTQYF. The chain is built from TRBV9 and TRBJ2-3; 12 bases align to TRBD2. CDR3 size: 16 residues. The germline V gene has CDR1 SGDLS and CDR2 YYNGEE. After removal of 7 bases from V and 4 bases from J, the junction contained 10 bases not matched to a gene.

This chain connects TRBV7-9 to TRBJ2-1; D perhaps matches TRBD1 (5 bases). CDR1 and CDR2 from the germline V gene are SEHNR and FQNEAQ (reference sequence). V gave up 1 base and J gave up 5 bases, with 18 bases separating them. The CDR3 totals 17 residues. The CDR3 nucleotides are TGTGCCAGCAGCTTAGGATTAGGGGTGGCTGGGCACAATGAGCAGTTCTTC. Amino acid sequence: CASSLGLGVAGHNEQFF.

The J gene is TRBJ2-2, the V gene TRBV9, with a possible D match to TRBD1 (5 bases). The CDR3 covers 14 residues. CDR1 SGDLS and CDR2 YYNGEE come from the germline V gene. The V and J ends lost 4 bases and 7 bases respectively, with 14 bases between them. The CDR3 DNA follows: TGTGCCAGCAGCCCGCCTCGACAGATCGGGGAGCTGTTTTTT. Its translation: CASSPPRQIGELFF.

As DNA, the CDR3 is TGTGCCAGTAGTATAATGGGCACCGGGGAGCTGTTTTTT. This sequence encodes CASSIMGTGELFF. The chain uses TRBV19 and TRBJ2-2; D remains ambiguous. Deletions cut 2 bases from V and 4 bases from J, with 5 bases between. Germline-derived CDR1 and CDR2 are LNHDA and SQIVND (reference sequence). The CDR3 sequence is 13 residues long.

The chain couples TRBV5-1 to TRBJ1-5; possibly TRBD1 for D (5 bases). CDR3 size: 15 residues. Looked up from germline, CDR1 is SGHRS and CDR2 is YFSETQ. V was pared by 1 base and J by 0 bases, with 8 bases between. The CDR3 loop is CASSLRGASNQPQHF. In DNA form, the CDR3 reads TGCGCCAGCAGCTTGAGGGGAGCTAGCAATCAGCCCCAGCATTTT.

The rearrangement links TRBV5-1 to TRBJ2-3, with D maybe TRBD2 (7 bases). Germline CDR1 reads SGHRS; CDR2 reads YFSETQ. With 6 bases removed from V and 4 bases from J, the gap between germline ends came to 18 bases. CDR3 length: 15 residues. CDR3 bases: TGCGCCAGCAACCTAGACGGCGGGGGCGCAGATACGCAGTATTTT. Amino acid sequence: CASNLDGGGADTQYF.

V is TRBV2 and J is TRBJ1-4; D ambiguous. CDR1 is SNHLY, CDR2 FYNNEI, per germline. V was clipped by 6 bases and J by 0 bases, with 8 bases between them. The CDR3 is 14 residues long. The CDR3 sequence: CASSFLSTNEKLFF. CDR3 coding DNA: TGTGCCAGCAGCTTTTTGTCAACTAATGAAAAACTGTTTTTT.

This clone showed up just a few times. The chain uses TRBV11-3 and TRBJ1-5; the match to TRBD1 covers 7 bases. The CDR3 runs 16 residues. Germline CDR1 reads SGHNT; CDR2 reads YENEEA. V shed 4 bases, J shed 5 bases, and the junction held 11 bases outside the gene matches. CDR3 sequence (DNA): TGTGCCAGCAGCTCACCTCCACAGGGGAGAGATCAGCCCCAGCATTTT. Translation: CASSSPPQGRDQPQHF.

The rearrangement uses TRBV4-3 and TRBJ1-2, with 11 bases lining up with TRBD1. The CDR3 is 14 residues long. Looked up from germline, CDR1 is LGHNA and CDR2 is YSLEER. V trimming: 5 bases; J trimming: 7 bases; junction bases outside the gene matches: 6. The CDR3 is CASSSDRGRGGYTF. CDR3 coding DNA: TGCGCCAGCAGCTCGGACAGGGGGCGAGGTGGCTACACCTTC.